Detailed here is one T cell receptor (beta chain). At the DNA level, this CDR3 is encoded by other sequences in the same sample as well. This entry comes from a study of blood T cell repertoires in COVID-19. The age range of participants was about 18 to 95 years, with residence in about two dozen US areas. Original methodology: Amplified reference gene primers provided the basis for estimating nucleated cell counts. TCRdb's table, derived via immunoSEQ multiplex PCR, lists solely in-frame clones and lacks some. Clone size and V and J calls were adopted from that table, with D and trimming inferred from the DNA. In the table there are around 470,000 clones, less than 95% of which are singletons. The receptor was derived from a man between 18 and 29 years old who had recovered from COVID-19. The sequenced material came from PBMCs or T cells enriched from blood (not recorded which).

The CDR3: CAISGQGLNTEAFF. CDR3 DNA sequence: TGTGCCATCAGCGGACAGGGCCTTAACACTGAAGCTTTCTTT. V usage is TRBV10-3 and J usage is TRBJ1-1, with 8 bases matching TRBD1. Germline V gene data show CDR1 as ENHRY and CDR2 as SYGVKD. V was pared by 6 bases and J by 2 bases, with 5 bases of the junction left unmatched. This CDR3 comprises 14 residues.